This T cell receptor beta chain was found in a study of CD8 T cells in Susac syndrome. RNA totalling about 0.45 to 1 ug underwent reverse transcription with random hexamers. MiXCR was run by TCRdb on the immunoSEQ multiplex PCR reads, yielding one entry per CDR3 protein. The data show about 160,000 distinct CDR3 sequences, with roughly 94% seen just once and over 0.09% held by the top ten. Germline CDR1 SGHVS, CDR2 FQNEAQ. V shed 5 bases, J shed 4 bases, and the junction held 14 bases outside the gene matches. The CDR3 sequence is 17 residues long. The specimen was CD4+ T cells from PBMCs. This TCR was sampled from a human donor with multiple sclerosis. The genes are TRBV7-8 and TRBJ1-3; the match to TRBD1 covers 7 bases. The CDR3 region has the DNA TGTGCCAGCAGCCGATTCGCGGGAAGGGGGCGAGGAAACACCATATATTTT. Translation gives CASSRFAGRGRGNTIYF.